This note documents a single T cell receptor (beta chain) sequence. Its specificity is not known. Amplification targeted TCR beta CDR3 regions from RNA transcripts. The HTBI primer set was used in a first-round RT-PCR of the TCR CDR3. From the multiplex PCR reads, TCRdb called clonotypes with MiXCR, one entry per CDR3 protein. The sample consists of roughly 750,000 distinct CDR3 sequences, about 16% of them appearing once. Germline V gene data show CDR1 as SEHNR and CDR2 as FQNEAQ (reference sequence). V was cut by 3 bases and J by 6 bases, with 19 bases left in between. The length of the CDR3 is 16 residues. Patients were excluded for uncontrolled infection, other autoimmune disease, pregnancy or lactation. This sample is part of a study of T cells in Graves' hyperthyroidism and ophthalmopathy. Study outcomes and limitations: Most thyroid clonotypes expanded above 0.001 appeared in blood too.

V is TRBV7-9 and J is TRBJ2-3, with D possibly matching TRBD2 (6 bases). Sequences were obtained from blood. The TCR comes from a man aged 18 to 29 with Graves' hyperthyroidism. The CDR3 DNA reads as TGTGCCAGCAGCTTCTCGGGGCTAGCGATGGCGGATACGCAGTATTTT. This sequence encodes CASSFSGLAMADTQYF.